These 16 T cell receptor beta chains originate from one sample sequenced in a study of shared clonotypes between healthy human individuals. Sequencing used immunoSEQ multiplex PCR; TCRdb keeps in-frame clones, though not all of them. The sample shows some 700,000 clones, 80% to 95% of them seen only once. The specimen was memory CD8+ T cells from PBMCs. As to subset: CD45RO+ cells pooled with CCR7-negative TemRA cells. Receptors were obtained from a man between 18 and 29 years old in good health. Some clones in this sample may be carry-over from other donors' samples.

This chain links TRBV28 with TRBJ2-7; D gene uncertain. V lost 4 bases, J lost 4 bases, and 8 bases lay in between. This CDR3 has 12 amino acids. The germline gives CDR1 MDHEN, CDR2 SYDVKM. CDR3 protein: CASSWAGYEQYF. CDR3 DNA sequence: TGTGCCAGCAGTTGGGCAGGTTACGAGCAGTACTTC.

Written as DNA, the CDR3 is TGTGCCAGCAGCGCGGGGCCTGCTGAAGCTTTCTTT. Residues: CASSAGPAEAFF. This chain connects TRBV5-6 to TRBJ1-1; TRBD1 might be the D (5 bases). CDR1 and CDR2 from the germline V gene are SGHDT and YYEEEE. The CDR3 loop spans 12 amino acids. Trimming pared 4 bases from V and 6 bases from J, leaving 10 bases between.

This rearrangement joins TRBV6-5 to TRBJ1-2; possible D gene TRBD1, 6 bases. CDR1 and CDR2 from the germline V gene are MNHEY and SVGAGI. V was trimmed by 0 bases and J by 7 bases, leaving 12 bases between them. The CDR3 totals 14 residues. The CDR3 is CASSYSGAPFGYTF. Written as DNA, the CDR3 is TGTGCCAGCAGTTACTCGGGGGCCCCGTTTGGCTACACCTTC.

The J gene is TRBJ2-1, the V gene TRBV9; tentatively, D is TRBD2 (6 bases). Germline V lookup: CDR1 SGDLS, CDR2 YYNGEE. The CDR3 has 17 residues. Trimming removed 4 bases at V and 0 bases at J, with 17 bases between. CDR3 amino acids: CASSPGGAVSSYNEQFF. CDR3 nucleotide sequence: TGTGCCAGCAGCCCGGGCGGGGCGGTCAGCTCCTACAATGAGCAGTTCTTC. The complete variable domain, with remaining parts taken from reference TRBV9 and TRBJ2-1, reads DSGVTQTPKHLITATGQRVTLRCSPRSGDLSVYWYQQSLDQGLQFLIQYYNGEERAKGNILERFSAQQFPDLHSELNLSSLELGDSALYFCASSPGGAVSSYNEQFFGPGTRLTVL.

Of note for this clone: At the DNA level, this CDR3 is encoded by other sequences in the same sample as well. The V gene is TRBV7-9, the J gene TRBJ2-7; no clear D. There are 12 residues in the CDR3. V was shortened by 1 base and J by 5 bases, with 6 bases between the two germline ends. Germline V gene sequence: CDR1 SEHNR, CDR2 FQNEAQ (reference sequence). The CDR3 here is CASSLGGDEQYF. The CDR3 DNA reads TGTGCCAGCAGCTTAGGTGGGGACGAGCAGTACTTC.

This chain connects TRBV10-2 to TRBJ1-2, with 10 nucleotides matching TRBD1. The CDR3 is made up of 14 amino acids. Germline V gene sequence: CDR1 WSHSY, CDR2 SAAADI. V shed 6 bases and J 7 bases; nucleotides not matched to a gene: 8. Here the CDR3 reads CASRDGTGVIGYTF. The DNA of the CDR3 is TGCGCCAGCAGAGACGGGACAGGGGTTATTGGCTACACCTTC.

V is TRBV6-1 and J is TRBJ2-1; D gene unclear. Trimming cost V 1 base and J 5 bases, with 15 bases left between them. There are 16 residues in the CDR3. Germline CDR1 reads MNHNS; CDR2 reads SASEGT. In nucleotides, the CDR3 is TGTGCCAGCAGTGAAGGGCCGCGGCGGACCCACAATGAGCAGTTCTTC. Protein product: CASSEGPRRTHNEQFF.

The CDR3 bases are TGTGCCAGCAGCGTAGGTTATCAGGACCTAGGTAACACAGATACGCAGTATTTT. Translated: CASSVGYQDLGNTDTQYF. V and J are TRBV9 and TRBJ2-3; no reliable D call. Per germline, CDR1 SGDLS and CDR2 YYNGEE. The CDR3 spans 18 residues. Trimming removed 0 bases at V and 2 bases at J, with 19 bases between.

This chain connects TRBV7-9 to TRBJ2-5, with 10 nucleotides matching TRBD2. The J segment lost 4 bases and the V segment lost 2 bases, leaving 7 bases of the junction unmatched. This CDR3 has 16 amino acids. CDR1 is SEHNR, CDR2 FQNEAQ, per germline (reference sequence). Here the CDR3 DNA reads TGTGCCAGCAGCTTAAAGCTAGCGGGAGTGAGAGAGACCCAGTACTTC. This codes for CASSLKLAGVRETQYF.

DNA of the CDR3: TGTGCCAGCAGCACCAGAGTCGGGAGGGCCGTCGCCTACAATGAGCAGTTCTTC. It yields the protein CASSTRVGRAVAYNEQFF. The chain uses TRBV9 and TRBJ2-1; 8 bases align to TRBD2. There are 18 residues in the CDR3. CDR1 is SGDLS and CDR2 is YYNGEE in the germline V gene. Losses at the gene ends were 4 bases for V and 2 bases for J; bases not matched to a gene: 14.

The gene calls are TRBV6-4 and TRBJ2-1; 13 positions agree with TRBD2. Losses at the gene ends were 5 bases for V and 7 bases for J; bases not matched to a gene: 5. The germline V gene has CDR1 MRHNA and CDR2 SNTAGT. This CDR3 comprises 15 residues. The CDR3 sequence: CASSRTSGSVNEQFF. The DNA of the CDR3 is TGTGCCAGCAGTCGGACTAGCGGGAGTGTGAATGAGCAGTTCTTC.

The chain links TRBV28 to TRBJ2-7; 9 bases map to TRBD2. With 4 bases clipped from V and 8 bases from J, the junction kept 18 bases outside the gene matches. The germline V gene has CDR1 MDHEN and CDR2 SYDVKM. There are 17 residues in the CDR3. The DNA of the CDR3 is TGTGCCAGCAGTTCCCCCCGGGGAGCGGGAGGTCCCCCGAAGCAGTACTTC. This translates into CASSSPRGAGGPPKQYF. Together with reference TRBV28 and TRBJ2-7, the CDR3 gives the full variable domain: DVKVTQSSRYLVKRTGEKVFLECVQDMDHENMFWYRQDPGLGLRLIYFSYDVKMKEKGDIPEGYSVSREKKERFSLILESASTNQTSMYLCASSSPRGAGGPPKQYFGPGTRLTVT.

V and J are TRBV25-1 and TRBJ1-2, with 8 nucleotides matching TRBD1. Germline loops: CDR1 MGHDK, CDR2 SYGVNS. This CDR3 has 15 residues. V was clipped by 6 bases and J by 5 bases; unmatched bases: 11. The CDR3, as DNA: TGTGCCAGCAGCTCAGGGGGCGCGGGTCCTTATGGCTACACCTTC. It specifies CASSSGGAGPYGYTF.

The chain is built from TRBV9 and TRBJ2-2, with TRBD2 matching 12 bases. CDR1 is SGDLS, CDR2 YYNGEE, per germline. The CDR3 is 16 amino acids. V trimming: 2 bases; J trimming: 5 bases; junction bases outside the gene matches: 4. The CDR3 here is CASSVRLAGVTGELFF. Written as DNA, the CDR3 is TGTGCCAGCAGCGTTAGACTAGCGGGAGTTACCGGGGAGCTGTTTTTT.

The J gene is TRBJ2-1, the V gene TRBV25-1; TRBD2 matches at 8 bases. CDR3 length: 14 residues. In germline, CDR1 is MGHDK, CDR2 SYGVNS. V was pared by 6 bases and J by 3 bases, with 4 bases of the junction left unmatched. Here the CDR3 reads CASSSRGGYNEQFF. DNA for the CDR3: TGTGCCAGCAGCTCCCGGGGGGGCTACAATGAGCAGTTCTTC.

V and J are TRBV4-1 and TRBJ2-3; 8 bases are shared with TRBD2. This CDR3 has 16 amino acids. V gave up 4 bases and J gave up 7 bases; unmatched junction bases: 13. Germline assignment: CDR1 MGHRA and CDR2 YSYEKL. CDR3 nucleotide sequence: TGCGCCAGCAGCCTAGCGATAAAGAGCGGGAGATATACGCAGTATTTT. This encodes CASSLAIKSGRYTQYF.